Below, 25 T cell receptor beta chains from the same sample are listed, as sequenced in a study of CD8 T cells in Susac syndrome. An input of roughly 0.5 to 1 ug of RNA was subjected to reverse transcription using random hexamers. TCRdb passed the immunoSEQ multiplex PCR reads through MiXCR, listing each CDR3 protein once. The sample yields about 200,000 distinct CDR3 sequences, 90% to 95% seen once. Sequences were obtained from CD4+ T cells from PBMCs. Source of these receptors: a human donor with multiple sclerosis.

This clonotype was seen a single time. The chain combines TRBV11-2 with TRBJ2-1; perhaps TRBD2 as D (5 bases). Germline V gene data show CDR1 as SGHAT and CDR2 as FQNNGV. The CDR3 length is 16 residues. Trimming removed 5 bases from V and 5 bases from J, with 19 bases in between. This CDR3 reads CASSVTSVGVDNEQFF. DNA of the CDR3: TGTGCCAGCAGCGTTACTAGTGTTGGCGTCGACAATGAGCAGTTCTTC.

The CDR3 reads CASSPRGTVETQYF. The CDR3 bases are TGTGCCAGCAGTCCGCGGGGGACGGTGGAGACCCAGTACTTC. The chain links TRBV27 to TRBJ2-5; the match to TRBD2 covers 7 bases. Per germline, CDR1 MNHEY and CDR2 SMNVEV (reference sequence). J gave up 5 bases and V 5 bases, and 8 bases lay outside the gene matches. The CDR3 is made up of 14 amino acids.

The chain couples TRBV20-1 to TRBJ2-7; TRBD2 matches at 8 bases. The junction had 4 bases not matched to a gene; V was cut back by 4 bases and J by 2 bases. CDR1 and CDR2 from the germline V gene are DFQATT and SNEGSKA (reference sequence). CDR3 length equals 13 residues. The CDR3 DNA reads TGCAGTGCTACCCGAGCGGGAGCCTACGAGCAGTACTTC. It translates to CSATRAGAYEQYF.

This clonotype was counted a single time. At one end, the junction sequence differs from germline, possibly due to a read error. This chain joins TRBV2 and TRBJ1-2; TRBD1 matches 9 bases. The CDR3 covers 12 residues. Germline CDR1 reads SNHLY; CDR2 reads FYNNEI. The CDR3 DNA follows: TGTACCAGGGGACAGGGCCCCTATGGCTACACCTTC. It translates to CTRGQGPYGYTF.

In its sample, this clonotype was seen a few times. This chain uses TRBV12-3 or TRBV12-4 with TRBJ1-5, with unresolved D. Trimming took 3 bases from V and 9 from J, leaving 6 bases between them. The CDR3 extends over 11 amino acids. The CDR3 DNA reads TGTGCCAGCAGTTTGTCTGGGCCCCAGCATTTT. Encoded protein: CASSLSGPQHF.

This clonotype occurred once. The chain is built from TRBV4-1 and TRBJ2-1; TRBD2 agrees at 7 bases. V lost 0 bases, J lost 6 bases, and 11 bases stayed unmatched. CDR1 MGHRA and CDR2 YSYEKL come from the germline V gene. The CDR3 is 17 residues long. Written as DNA, the CDR3 is TGCGCCAGCAGCCAAGATCGGACTAGATCGGTGTTCAATGAGCAGTTCTTC. Translation: CASSQDRTRSVFNEQFF.

The CDR3 loop is CATGLMAYEQYF. In nucleotides, the CDR3 is TGTGCCACAGGACTGATGGCCTACGAGCAGTACTTC. The gene calls are TRBV27 and TRBJ2-7, with D tentatively TRBD2 (5 bases). The length of the CDR3 is 12 residues. Germline CDR1 MNHEY, CDR2 SMNVEV (reference sequence). V dropped 10 bases and J dropped 2 bases, with 12 bases sitting between them.

The V call is TRBV5-1, the J call TRBJ2-7; D may be TRBD2 (7 bases). CDR3 length equals 13 residues. V lost 4 bases to trimming and J lost 5 bases, with 13 bases between them. Germline CDR1 and CDR2: SGHRS and YFSETQ. This CDR3 reads CASSPGGSDEQYF. CDR3 nucleotide sequence: TGCGCCAGCAGCCCGGGGGGCAGTGACGAGCAGTACTTC.

The chain uses TRBV29-1 and TRBJ1-2, with TRBD1 matching 7 bases. J was trimmed by 5 bases and V by 6 bases; bases with no gene match: 6. CDR3 size: 12 residues. The germline V gene encodes CDR1 SQVTM and CDR2 ANQGSEA. CDR3 region: CSVEDRRYGYTF. CDR3 coding DNA: TGCAGCGTGGAGGACAGGAGATATGGCTACACCTTC.

This chain joins TRBV6-5 and TRBJ1-2, with D possibly TRBD1 on 6 matching bases. The germline V gene encodes CDR1 MNHEY and CDR2 SVGAGI. V was pared by 7 bases and J by 6 bases, with 15 bases between. CDR3 size: 13 residues. The CDR3 here is CASNLQGGNGYTF. CDR3 nucleotide sequence: TGTGCCAGCAACTTACAGGGAGGTAATGGCTACACCTTC.

The gene calls are TRBV6-2 or TRBV6-3 and TRBJ2-7; 9 bases fit TRBD2. Germline trimming cut 5 bases from V and 3 bases from J; bases unmatched to any gene: 11. Germline loops: CDR1 MNHEY, CDR2 SVGEGT. The CDR3 is made up of 16 amino acids. CDR3: CASSRGLAGTYYEQYF. In nucleotides, the CDR3 is TGTGCCAGCAGTAGGGGCCTAGCGGGGACGTACTACGAGCAGTACTTC.

The rearrangement joins TRBV14 to TRBJ1-3; D might be TRBD1 (5 bases). V was shortened by 0 bases and J by 16 bases, with 16 bases between the two germline ends. The CDR3 has 13 amino acids. Germline lookup yields CDR1 SGHDN and CDR2 FVKESK. CDR3 coding DNA: TGTGCCAGCAGCCAAGATCAATGGTCCAGGGAGTATTTT. Translated, it gives CASSQDQWSREYF. Combining the CDR3 with reference TRBV14 and TRBJ1-3 gives the whole variable domain EAGVTQFPSHSVIEKGQTVTLRCDPISGHDNLYWYRRVMGKEIKFLLHFVKESKQDESGMPNNRFLAERTGGTYSTLKVQPAELEDSGVYFCASSQDQWSREYFGEGSWLTVV.

In DNA, the CDR3 is TGTGCCAGCAGTACCCGGGACCATGGCTACACCTTC. Translated: CASSTRDHGYTF. The chain has TRBV12-3 or TRBV12-4 and TRBJ1-2; possibly TRBD1 for D (5 bases). V lost 5 bases, J lost 6 bases, and 10 bases lay in between. The CDR3 loop spans 12 amino acids.

This chain uses TRBV18 with TRBJ1-1; possible D gene TRBD1, 5 bases. The ends were cut back, 4 bases at V and 1 base at J, with 7 bases in the middle. Germline-derived CDR1 and CDR2 are KGHSH and LQKENI. The CDR3 runs to 13 residues. This CDR3 is CASSRQGNTEAFF. CDR3 coding DNA: TGTGCCAGCTCACGTCAGGGGAACACTGAAGCTTTCTTT.

In this sample, this clonotype turned up once. The chain carries TRBV20-1 and TRBJ2-3; no clear D gene. In germline, CDR1 is DFQATT, CDR2 SNEGSKA (reference sequence). The CDR3 is 11 residues long. V was clipped by 0 bases and J by 7 bases, with 5 bases between them. The CDR3: CSARDYNTQYF. For the CDR3, the DNA is TGCAGTGCTAGAGACTACAATACGCAGTATTTT.

The chain is built from TRBV9 and TRBJ2-7, with D maybe TRBD1 (5 bases). Per germline, CDR1 SGDLS and CDR2 YYNGEE. V lost 3 bases and J lost 9, with 13 bases in between. The length of the CDR3 is 12 residues. CDR3 coding DNA: TGTGCCAGCAGCGCTCCCCAGGGTGTGCAGTACTTC. Amino acids: CASSAPQGVQYF.

The rearrangement joins TRBV24-1 to TRBJ2-1, with a tentative D call TRBD1 (6 bases). Germline lookup yields CDR1 KGHDR and CDR2 SFDVKD. The V gene lost 0 bases and the J gene lost 11 bases, with 13 bases spanning the gap. The CDR3 is 14 amino acids. The CDR3: CATSDLRVGTQQFF. DNA for the CDR3: TGTGCCACCAGTGATTTGAGGGTGGGGACACAGCAGTTCTTC.

The rearrangement joins TRBV7-9 to TRBJ2-5, with no clear D. V was shortened by 5 bases and J by 4 bases, with 11 bases between the two germline ends. Germline V gene lookup returns CDR1 SEHNR and CDR2 FQNEAQ (reference sequence). The CDR3 is 13 amino acids. CDR3 sequence reads: CASSRPSRETQYF. The CDR3 coding sequence is TGTGCCAGCAGCCGACCGTCGCGAGAGACCCAGTACTTC.

This chain connects TRBV3-1 to TRBJ1-1; 10 nucleotides agree with TRBD1. The CDR3 length is 16 residues. The germline V gene encodes CDR1 LGHDT and CDR2 YNNKEL (reference sequence). The trim removed 4 bases at V and 2 bases at J, leaving 7 bases unmatched. The CDR3 nucleotides are TGTGCCAGCAGCCCACGACAGGGGGCTATAAACACTGAAGCTTTCTTT. Encoded protein: CASSPRQGAINTEAFF.

This clonotype showed up just once. The chain couples TRBV30 to TRBJ2-7, with D possibly TRBD1 on 5 matching bases. Germline lookup yields CDR1 GTSNPN and CDR2 SVGIG (reference sequence). The CDR3 contains 14 residues. Trimming pared 2 bases from V and 3 bases from J, leaving 14 bases between. The CDR3 nucleotides read TGTGCCTGGAGTAGACGACAGCGCCACTACGAGCAGTACTTC. Translated, it gives CAWSRRQRHYEQYF.

The chain has TRBV7-9 and TRBJ2-7; D not certain. The V gene's germline CDR1 is SEHNR and CDR2 FQNEAQ (reference sequence). V lost 5 bases and J lost 1, with 12 bases in between. There are 14 residues in the CDR3. For the CDR3, the DNA is TGTGCCAGCAGCCCGCCTTGGGTTTCCTACGAGCAGTACTTC. Translating it yields CASSPPWVSYEQYF. The full variable domain, with the rest looked up from reference TRBV7-9 and TRBJ2-7, is DTGVSQNPRHKITKRGQNVTFRCDPISEHNRLYWYRQTLGQGPEFLTYFQNEAQLEKSRLLSDRFSAERPKGSFSTLEIQRTEQGDSAMYLCASSPPWVSYEQYFGPGTRLTVT.

This chain joins TRBV15 and TRBJ2-7; 7 bases are shared with TRBD1. The CDR3 extends over 15 amino acids. Germline CDR1 LNHNV, CDR2 YYDKDF (reference sequence). Trimming removed 0 bases from V and 3 bases from J; junction bases left unmatched: 5. CDR3 DNA sequence: TGTGCCACCAGCAGAGACCGACAGGGATTCTACGAGCAGTACTTC. Translated: CATSRDRQGFYEQYF.

The gene calls are TRBV3-1 and TRBJ2-7, with 10 positions matching TRBD2. Trimming took 2 bases from V and 6 from J; bases not matched to a gene: 4. Germline CDR1 LGHDT, CDR2 YNNKEL (reference sequence). The CDR3 covers 14 residues. The CDR3 region has the DNA TGTGCCAGCAGCCAATCTAGCGGGAGTTTCGAGCAGTACTTC. Protein product: CASSQSSGSFEQYF.

The chain joins TRBV18 to TRBJ1-2, with a tentative D call TRBD1 (5 bases). V lost 0 bases to trimming and J lost 8 bases, with 19 bases between them. The germline V gene encodes CDR1 KGHSH and CDR2 LQKENI. The CDR3 totals 16 residues. The CDR3 DNA is TGTGCCAGCTCACCACCCGGGACGCCCGGCAGGAGCGGCTACACCTTC. This sequence encodes CASSPPGTPGRSGYTF.

This rearrangement joins TRBV18 to TRBJ1-5; possible D gene TRBD1, 6 bases. The CDR3 is made up of 15 amino acids. CDR1 KGHSH and CDR2 LQKENI come from the germline V gene. V lost 3 bases to trimming and J lost 5 bases, with 14 bases between them. The CDR3 DNA reads as TGTGCCAGCTCACCTACGACAGGCCGGGATCAGCCCCAGCATTTT. Translation gives CASSPTTGRDQPQHF.